This T cell receptor beta chain was identified during a study of cytomegalovirus exposure and HLA in healthy donors. Study results and limitations: In a later analysis, at a false discovery rate of 0.05, roughly 16,000 TCR beta sequences matched HLA alleles. A previous analysis found most TCR beta V segments productive roughly 87% or roughly 30% of the time.

Looked up from germline, CDR1 is LGHNA and CDR2 is YNFKEQ. V gave up 5 bases and J gave up 0 bases; unmatched junction bases: 7. The length of the CDR3 is 17 residues. PCR primers comprised 60 Vbeta and 13 Jbeta primers. Method: immunoSEQ multiplex PCR; TCRdb's copy keeps in-frame clones and lacks some. This table has over 100,000 clones, less than 80% appearing once. In the case of this clone: What it recognizes is unknown.

Sequenced material: PBMCs. The genes are TRBV4-2 and TRBJ2-2; 9 nucleotides agree with TRBD2. This TCR was recovered from a woman younger than 45 in good health and CMV-seronegative. The CDR3 sequence is CASSMISGSPNTGELFF. In DNA form, the CDR3 reads TGTGCCAGCAGCATGATTAGCGGGAGCCCGAACACCGGGGAGCTGTTTTTT.